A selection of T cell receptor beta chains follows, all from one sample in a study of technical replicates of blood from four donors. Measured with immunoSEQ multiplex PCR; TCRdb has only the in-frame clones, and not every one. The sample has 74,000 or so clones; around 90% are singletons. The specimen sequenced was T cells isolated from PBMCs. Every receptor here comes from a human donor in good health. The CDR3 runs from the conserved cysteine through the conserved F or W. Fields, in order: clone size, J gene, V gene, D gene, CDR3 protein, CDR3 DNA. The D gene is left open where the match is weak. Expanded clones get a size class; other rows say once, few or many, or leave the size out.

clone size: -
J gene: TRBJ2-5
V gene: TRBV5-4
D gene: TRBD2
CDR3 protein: CASSSRLAGGLETQYF
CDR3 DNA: TGTGCCAGCAGCTCGAGACTAGCGGGGGGGCTAGAGACCCAGTACTTC

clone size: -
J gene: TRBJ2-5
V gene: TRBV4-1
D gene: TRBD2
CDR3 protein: CASSQTGLAGETQYF
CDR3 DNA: TGCGCCAGCAGCCAAACGGGACTAGCGGGAGAGACCCAGTACTTC

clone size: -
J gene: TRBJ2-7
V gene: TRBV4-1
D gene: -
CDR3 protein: CASSPAGGDYEQYF
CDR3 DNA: TGCGCCAGCAGCCCGGCAGGAGGGGACTACGAGCAGTACTTC

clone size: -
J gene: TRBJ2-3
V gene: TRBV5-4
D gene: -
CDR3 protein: CASSLGLRGTQYF
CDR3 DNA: TGTGCCAGCAGCTTGGGTCTCAGAGGTACGCAGTATTTT

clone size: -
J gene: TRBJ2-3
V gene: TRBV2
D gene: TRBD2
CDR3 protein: CASRRTSGRTDTQYF
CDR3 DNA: TGTGCCAGCAGAAGAACTAGCGGACGCACAGATACGCAGTATTTT

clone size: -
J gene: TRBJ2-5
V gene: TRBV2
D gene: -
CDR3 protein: CASSSQGTQYF
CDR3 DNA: TGTGCCAGCAGCTCCCAGGGGACCCAGTACTTC

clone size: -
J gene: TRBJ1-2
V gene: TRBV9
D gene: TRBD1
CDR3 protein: CASSVDWIGTGDYGYTF
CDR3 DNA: TGTGCCAGCAGCGTAGATTGGATCGGGACAGGTGATTATGGCTACACCTTC

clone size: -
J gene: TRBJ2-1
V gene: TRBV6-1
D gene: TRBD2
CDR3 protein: CASSETSGGRNEQFF
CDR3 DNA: TGTGCCAGCAGTGAAACTAGCGGGGGCCGGAATGAGCAGTTCTTC

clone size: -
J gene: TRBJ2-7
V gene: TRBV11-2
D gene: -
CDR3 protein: CASSSVARVNYEQYF
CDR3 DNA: TGTGCCAGCAGCTCGGTCGCTAGAGTCAACTACGAGCAGTACTTC

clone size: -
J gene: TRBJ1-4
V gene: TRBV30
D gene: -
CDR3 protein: CAWQTVATNEKLFF
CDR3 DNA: TGTGCCTGGCAAACAGTAGCAACTAATGAAAAACTGTTTTTT

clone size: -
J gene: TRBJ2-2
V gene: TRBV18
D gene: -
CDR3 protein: CASSPPGQSNTGELFF
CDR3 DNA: TGTGCCAGCTCACCGCCGGGACAATCGAACACCGGGGAGCTGTTTTTT

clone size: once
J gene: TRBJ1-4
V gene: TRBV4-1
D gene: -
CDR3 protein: CASRPAGQTNEKLFF
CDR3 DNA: TGCGCCAGCAGACCTGCGGGCCAGACGAATGAAAAACTGTTTTTT

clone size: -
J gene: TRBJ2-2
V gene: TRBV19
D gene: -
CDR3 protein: CASRAATGGELFF
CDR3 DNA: TGTGCCAGTAGGGCCGCGACGGGCGGGGAGCTGTTTTTT

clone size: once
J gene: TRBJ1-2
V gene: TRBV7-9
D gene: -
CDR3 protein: CASSLQGPIYGYTF
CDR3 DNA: TGTGCCAGCAGCTTACAGGGGCCTATCTATGGCTACACCTTC

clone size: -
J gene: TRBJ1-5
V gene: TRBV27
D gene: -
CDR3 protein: CARPQGGGSNQPQHF
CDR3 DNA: TGTGCCAGGCCCCAGGGTGGTGGGAGCAATCAGCCCCAGCATTTT

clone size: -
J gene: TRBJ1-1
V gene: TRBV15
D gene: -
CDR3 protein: CATSRVMRRGNTEAFF
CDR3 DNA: TGTGCCACCAGCAGAGTCATGCGACGGGGAAACACTGAAGCTTTCTTT

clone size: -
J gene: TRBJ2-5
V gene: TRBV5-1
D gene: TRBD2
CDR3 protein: CASSLDGLAGVETQYF
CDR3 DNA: TGCGCCAGCAGCTTGGACGGACTAGCGGGGGTGGAGACCCAGTACTTC

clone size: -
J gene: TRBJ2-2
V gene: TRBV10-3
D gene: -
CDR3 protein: CAISEIGATGTYPGELFF
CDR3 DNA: TGTGCCATCAGTGAAATCGGCGCCACAGGGACGTACCCCGGGGAGCTGTTTTTT

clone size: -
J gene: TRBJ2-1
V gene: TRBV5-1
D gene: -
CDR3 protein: CASSQASSSYNEQFF
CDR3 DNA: TGCGCCAGCAGCCAAGCGTCATCCTCCTACAATGAGCAGTTCTTC

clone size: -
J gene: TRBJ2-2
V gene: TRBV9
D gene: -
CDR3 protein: CASSVGAAQNTGELFF
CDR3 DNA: TGTGCCAGCAGCGTAGGAGCGGCACAGAACACCGGGGAGCTGTTTTTT

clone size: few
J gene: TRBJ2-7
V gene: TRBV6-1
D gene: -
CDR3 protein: CASRLQGHREQYF
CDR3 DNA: TGTGCCAGCAGGCTACAGGGTCACAGGGAGCAGTACTTC

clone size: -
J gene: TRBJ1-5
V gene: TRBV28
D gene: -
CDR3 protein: CASSLAWASNQPQHF
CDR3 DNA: TGTGCCAGCAGTCTGGCGTGGGCGAGCAATCAGCCCCAGCATTTT

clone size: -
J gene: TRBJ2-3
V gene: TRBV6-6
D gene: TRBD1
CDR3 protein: CASRSQGEGTDTQYF
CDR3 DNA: TGTGCCAGCAGGTCACAGGGGGAAGGGACAGATACGCAGTATTTT

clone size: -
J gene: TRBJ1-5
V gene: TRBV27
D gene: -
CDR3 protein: CASSFLNQPQHF
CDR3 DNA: TGTGCCAGCAGTTTTTTAAATCAGCCCCAGCATTTT

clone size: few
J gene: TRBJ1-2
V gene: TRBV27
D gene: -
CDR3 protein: CASSSQGPSGYTF
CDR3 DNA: TGTGCCAGCAGTTCTCAGGGCCCGAGCGGCTACACCTTC

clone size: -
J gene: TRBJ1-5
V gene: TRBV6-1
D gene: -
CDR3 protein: CASSMGANQPQHF
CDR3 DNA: TGTGCCAGCAGTATGGGGGCCAATCAGCCCCAGCATTTT

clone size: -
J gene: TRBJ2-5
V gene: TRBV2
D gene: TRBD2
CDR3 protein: CASSELGGETQYF
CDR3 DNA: TGTGCCAGCAGTGAACTGGGGGGGGAGACCCAGTACTTC

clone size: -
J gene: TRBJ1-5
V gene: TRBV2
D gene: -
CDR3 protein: CASSAGVNQPQHF
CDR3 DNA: TGTGCCAGCAGTGCAGGGGTCAATCAGCCCCAGCATTTT

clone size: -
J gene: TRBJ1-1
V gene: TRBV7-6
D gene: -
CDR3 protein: CASSSGLESEAFF
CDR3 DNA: TGTGCCAGCAGCTCCGGACTGGAGTCTGAAGCTTTCTTT

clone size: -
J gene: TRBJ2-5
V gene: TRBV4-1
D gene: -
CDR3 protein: CASSGPLGLTPETQYF
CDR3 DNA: TGCGCCAGCAGCGGCCCTCTGGGACTTACCCCAGAGACCCAGTACTTC

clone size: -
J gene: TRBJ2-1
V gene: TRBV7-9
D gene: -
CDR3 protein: CASSLGVGDYSYNEQFF
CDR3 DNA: TGTGCCAGCAGCTTAGGGGTAGGGGATTACTCCTACAATGAGCAGTTCTTC

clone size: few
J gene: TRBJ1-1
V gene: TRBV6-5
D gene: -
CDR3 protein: CASRPPTGEAFF
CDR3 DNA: TGTGCCAGCAGACCACCTACGGGTGAAGCTTTCTTT

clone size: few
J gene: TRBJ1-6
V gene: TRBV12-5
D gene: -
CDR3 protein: CASGLVLTGGPLHF
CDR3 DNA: TGTGCTAGTGGTTTGGTACTCACGGGTGGGCCCCTCCACTTT

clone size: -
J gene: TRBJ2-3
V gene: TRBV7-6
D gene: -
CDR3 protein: CASTELTDTQYF
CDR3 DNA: TGTGCCAGCACCGAACTCACAGATACGCAGTATTTT

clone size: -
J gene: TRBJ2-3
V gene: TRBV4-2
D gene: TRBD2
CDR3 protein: CASTSRSGGAGDTQYF
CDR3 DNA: TGTGCCAGCACCTCGAGGAGCGGGGGGGCTGGAGATACGCAGTATTTT

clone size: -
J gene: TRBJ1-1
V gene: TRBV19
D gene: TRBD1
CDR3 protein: CATQGGGTEAFF
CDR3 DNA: TGTGCCACCCAAGGGGGCGGCACTGAAGCTTTCTTT

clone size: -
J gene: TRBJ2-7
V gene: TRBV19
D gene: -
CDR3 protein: CASSRGQSSYEQYF
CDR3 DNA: TGTGCCAGTAGTAGAGGACAGAGCTCCTACGAGCAGTACTTC

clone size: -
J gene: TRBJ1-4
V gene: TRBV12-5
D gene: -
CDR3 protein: CASGLVRGGEKLFF
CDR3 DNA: TGTGCTAGTGGTTTGGTCAGGGGTGGGGAAAAACTGTTTTTT

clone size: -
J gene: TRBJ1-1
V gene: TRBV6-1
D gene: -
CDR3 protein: CASSLRVTEAFF
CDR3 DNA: TGTGCCAGCAGTCTGCGGGTGACTGAAGCTTTCTTT

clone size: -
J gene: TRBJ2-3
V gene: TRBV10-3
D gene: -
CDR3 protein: CAISEGPDTQYF
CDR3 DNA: TGTGCCATCAGTGAGGGGCCGGATACGCAGTATTTT

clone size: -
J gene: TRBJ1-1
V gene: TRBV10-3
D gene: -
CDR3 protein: CAISEFLVDTEAFF
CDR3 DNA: TGTGCCATCAGTGAGTTCTTGGTAGACACTGAAGCTTTCTTT

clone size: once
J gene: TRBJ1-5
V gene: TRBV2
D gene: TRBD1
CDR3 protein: CASSSGGGRGQPQHF
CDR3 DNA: TGTGCCAGCAGCTCCGGAGGGGGCCGGGGGCAGCCCCAGCATTTT

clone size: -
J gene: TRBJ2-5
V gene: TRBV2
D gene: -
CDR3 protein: CASSQQGSQETQYF
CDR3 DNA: TGTGCCAGCAGTCAACAGGGTAGTCAAGAGACCCAGTACTTC

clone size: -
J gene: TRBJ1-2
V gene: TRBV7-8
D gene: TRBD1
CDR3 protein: CASSLGFLQGKFFTF
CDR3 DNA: TGTGCCAGCAGCTTAGGATTCCTACAGGGGAAATTTTTCACCTTC

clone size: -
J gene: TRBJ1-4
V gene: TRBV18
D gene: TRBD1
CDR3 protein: CASSPGTGSEKLFF
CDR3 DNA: TGTGCCAGCTCGCCCGGGACAGGGAGTGAAAAACTGTTTTTT

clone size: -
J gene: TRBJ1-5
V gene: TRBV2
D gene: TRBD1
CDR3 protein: CASTPDVGQADQPQHF
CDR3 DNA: TGTGCCAGCACACCGGACGTGGGACAGGCGGATCAGCCCCAGCATTTT